This is a list of T cell receptor beta chains from one sample in a study of T cells in Graves' hyperthyroidism and ophthalmopathy. Each CDR3 protein gets one entry after TCRdb re-called the multiplex PCR reads with MiXCR. The sample lists just over 550,000 distinct CDR3 sequences; around 45% were seen once. The sequencing sample was made of peripheral blood or thyroid tissue (not recorded which). The receptors were sampled from a woman between 18 and 29 years old with Graves' hyperthyroidism. Each CDR3 is given without its conserved first and last residue. Rows may omit the clone size; those that give it use once, few, many or a size class.

clone size: many; V gene: TRBV10-3; J gene: TRBJ2-7; CDR3 protein: AISDRSSYEQY
clone size: -; V gene: TRBV15; J gene: TRBJ2-2; CDR3 protein: ATKFGGRAVPGELF
clone size: many; V gene: TRBV2; J gene: TRBJ1-2; CDR3 protein: ASSEAKPDRTT
clone size: -; V gene: TRBV2; J gene: TRBJ1-2; CDR3 protein: ASSRASRGYT
clone size: many; V gene: TRBV29-1; J gene: TRBJ1-1; CDR3 protein: SVTTGEAF
clone size: -; V gene: TRBV25-1; J gene: TRBJ1-2; CDR3 protein: ASSYKVSVPTNYGYT
clone size: once; V gene: TRBV16; J gene: TRBJ1-5; CDR3 protein: ASSQPAQGQPQH
clone size: once; V gene: TRBV9; J gene: TRBJ1-4; CDR3 protein: ASTVGNEKLF
clone size: -; V gene: TRBV2; J gene: TRBJ1-6; CDR3 protein: ASSGDRDNSPLH
clone size: many; V gene: TRBV2; J gene: TRBJ2-5; CDR3 protein: ASSGRGETQY
clone size: -; V gene: TRBV5-1; J gene: TRBJ2-6; CDR3 protein: ASSFASFSGANGLT
clone size: many; V gene: TRBV10-3; J gene: TRBJ1-1; CDR3 protein: AITREVATEAF
clone size: once; V gene: TRBV7-1; J gene: TRBJ2-7; CDR3 protein: ASSSRWDRRPYEQY
clone size: many; V gene: TRBV7-9; J gene: TRBJ1-5; CDR3 protein: ASSLADNQPQH
clone size: once; V gene: TRBV15; J gene: TRBJ2-6; CDR3 protein: ATSSRVLANVLT
clone size: many; V gene: TRBV2; J gene: TRBJ1-5; CDR3 protein: ASRWDTLGANQPQH
clone size: -; V gene: TRBV24-1; J gene: TRBJ2-7; CDR3 protein: ATSDPNRTTGSSYEQY
clone size: -; V gene: TRBV11-1; J gene: TRBJ2-2; CDR3 protein: ASPGRLANTGELF
clone size: few; V gene: TRBV20-1; J gene: TRBJ1-4; CDR3 protein: SASHRDLREKLF
clone size: few; V gene: TRBV7-2; J gene: TRBJ2-5; CDR3 protein: ASSTGTRQETQY
clone size: few; V gene: TRBV9; J gene: TRBJ2-7; CDR3 protein: ASSVDMGQCYEQY
clone size: many; V gene: TRBV2; J gene: TRBJ1-1; CDR3 protein: ASSEHESGTEAF
clone size: many; V gene: TRBV7-9; J gene: TRBJ2-2; CDR3 protein: ASHGGANTGELF
clone size: few; V gene: TRBV9; J gene: TRBJ2-6; CDR3 protein: ASSETASGANVLT
clone size: -; V gene: TRBV6-5; J gene: TRBJ1-1; CDR3 protein: ASSYSIGTGQTEAF
clone size: many; V gene: TRBV7-2; J gene: TRBJ1-1; CDR3 protein: ASSLLWDTEAF
clone size: -; V gene: TRBV7-2; J gene: TRBJ2-5; CDR3 protein: ASRSDGQETQY
clone size: many; V gene: TRBV7-8; J gene: TRBJ1-4; CDR3 protein: ASSLFFRTGEKLF
clone size: -; V gene: TRBV20-1; J gene: TRBJ2-7; CDR3 protein: SASGGRAGEQY
clone size: many; V gene: TRBV29-1; J gene: TRBJ2-5; CDR3 protein: SVGAASGQETQY
clone size: many; V gene: TRBV25-1; J gene: TRBJ1-2; CDR3 protein: ASSRTGLSGYT
clone size: few; V gene: TRBV10-3; J gene: TRBJ1-2; CDR3 protein: ASSYLGRWDYGYT
clone size: few; V gene: TRBV19; J gene: TRBJ1-2; CDR3 protein: ASSSGTVGYGYT
clone size: -; V gene: TRBV6-1; J gene: TRBJ2-5; CDR3 protein: ASSQGMKPETQY
clone size: -; V gene: TRBV2; J gene: TRBJ2-5; CDR3 protein: ASSEGRRLRETQY
clone size: many; V gene: TRBV25-1; J gene: TRBJ2-5; CDR3 protein: ASSSVVQETQY
clone size: -; V gene: TRBV15; J gene: TRBJ2-6; CDR3 protein: ATKQGAQGPDSGANVLT
clone size: few; V gene: TRBV7-6; J gene: TRBJ2-7; CDR3 protein: ASSLVAGTSYEQY
clone size: few; V gene: TRBV2; J gene: TRBJ1-1; CDR3 protein: ASRAGLGNTEAF
clone size: many; V gene: TRBV5-6; J gene: TRBJ1-2; CDR3 protein: ASSLGTAAGGYT
clone size: few; V gene: TRBV7-2; J gene: TRBJ1-5; CDR3 protein: ASMGSYSNQPQH
clone size: many; V gene: TRBV7-2; J gene: TRBJ1-2; CDR3 protein: ALWQGSSYGYT
clone size: -; V gene: TRBV7-9; J gene: TRBJ2-5; CDR3 protein: ASSRSLTGGQETQY